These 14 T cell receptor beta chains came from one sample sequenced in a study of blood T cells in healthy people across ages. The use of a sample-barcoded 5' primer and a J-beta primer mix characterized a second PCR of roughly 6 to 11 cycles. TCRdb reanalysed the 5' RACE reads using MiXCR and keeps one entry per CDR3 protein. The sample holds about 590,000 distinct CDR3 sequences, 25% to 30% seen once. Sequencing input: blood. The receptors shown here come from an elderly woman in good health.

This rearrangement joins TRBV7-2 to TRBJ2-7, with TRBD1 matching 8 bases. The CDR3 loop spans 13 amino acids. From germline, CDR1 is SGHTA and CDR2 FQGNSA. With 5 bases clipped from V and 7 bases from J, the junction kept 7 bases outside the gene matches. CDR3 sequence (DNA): TGTGCCAGCAGCCCCTGGACAGGGTGGGAGCAGTACTTC. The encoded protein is CASSPWTGWEQYF. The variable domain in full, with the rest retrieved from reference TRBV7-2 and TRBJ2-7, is GAGVSQSPSNKVTEKGKDVELRCDPISGHTALYWYRQSLGQGLEFLIYFQGNSAPDKSGLPSDRFSAERTGGSVSTLTIQRTQQEDSAVYLCASSPWTGWEQYFGPGTRLTVT.

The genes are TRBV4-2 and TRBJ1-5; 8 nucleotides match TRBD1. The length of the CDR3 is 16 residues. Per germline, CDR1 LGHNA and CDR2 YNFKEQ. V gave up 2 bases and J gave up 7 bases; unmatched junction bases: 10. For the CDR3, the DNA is TGTGCCAGCAGCCAATCCTGGACAGGGTTGGGACAGCCCCAGCATTTT. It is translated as CASSQSWTGLGQPQHF.

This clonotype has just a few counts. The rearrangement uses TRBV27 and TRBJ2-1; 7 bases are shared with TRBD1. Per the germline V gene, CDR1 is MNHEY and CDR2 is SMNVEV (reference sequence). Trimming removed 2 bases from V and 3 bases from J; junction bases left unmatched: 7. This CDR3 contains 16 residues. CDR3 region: CASSLTPPGGYNEQFF. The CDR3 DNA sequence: TGTGCCAGCAGTTTAACCCCCCCAGGGGGCTACAATGAGCAGTTCTTC.

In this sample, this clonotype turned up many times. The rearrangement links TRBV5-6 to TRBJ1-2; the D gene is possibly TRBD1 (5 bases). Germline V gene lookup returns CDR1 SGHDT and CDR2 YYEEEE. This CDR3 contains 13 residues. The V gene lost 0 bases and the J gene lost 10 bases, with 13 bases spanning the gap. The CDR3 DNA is TGTGCCAGCAGCTTGGATGGGGGAGAAGTCTACACCTTC. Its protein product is CASSLDGGEVYTF.

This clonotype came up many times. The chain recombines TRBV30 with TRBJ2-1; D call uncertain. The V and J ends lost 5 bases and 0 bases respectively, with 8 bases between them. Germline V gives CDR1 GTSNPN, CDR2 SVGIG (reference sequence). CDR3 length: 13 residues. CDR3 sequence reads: CAWCASSYNEQFF. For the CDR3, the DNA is TGTGCCTGGTGTGCCAGCTCCTACAATGAGCAGTTCTTC.

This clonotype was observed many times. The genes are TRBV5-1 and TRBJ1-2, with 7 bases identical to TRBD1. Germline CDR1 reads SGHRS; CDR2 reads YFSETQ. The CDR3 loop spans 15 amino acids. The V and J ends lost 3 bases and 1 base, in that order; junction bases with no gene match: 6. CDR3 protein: CASSSGTDYNYGYTF. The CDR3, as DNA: TGCGCCAGCAGCTCAGGGACAGATTATAACTATGGCTACACCTTC. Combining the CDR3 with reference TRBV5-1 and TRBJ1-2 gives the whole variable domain KAGVTQTPRYLIKTRGQQVTLSCSPISGHRSVSWYQQTPGQGLQFLFEYFSETQRNKGNFPGRFSGRQFSNSRSEMNVSTLELGDSALYLCASSSGTDYNYGYTFGSGTRLTVV.

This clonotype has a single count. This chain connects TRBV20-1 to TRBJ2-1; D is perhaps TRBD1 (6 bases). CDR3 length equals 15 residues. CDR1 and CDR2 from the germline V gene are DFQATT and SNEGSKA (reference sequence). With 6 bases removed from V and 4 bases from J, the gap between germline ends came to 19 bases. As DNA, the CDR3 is TGCAGTGCGATCAGAGGGCAGGGGAAGTACAATGAGCAGTTCTTC. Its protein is CSAIRGQGKYNEQFF.

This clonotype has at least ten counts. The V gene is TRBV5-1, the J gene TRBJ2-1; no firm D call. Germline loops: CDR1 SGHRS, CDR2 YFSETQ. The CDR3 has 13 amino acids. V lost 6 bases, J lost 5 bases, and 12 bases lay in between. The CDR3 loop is CASTLTGNNEQFF. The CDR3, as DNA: TGCGCCAGCACCCTTACTGGAAACAATGAGCAGTTCTTC.

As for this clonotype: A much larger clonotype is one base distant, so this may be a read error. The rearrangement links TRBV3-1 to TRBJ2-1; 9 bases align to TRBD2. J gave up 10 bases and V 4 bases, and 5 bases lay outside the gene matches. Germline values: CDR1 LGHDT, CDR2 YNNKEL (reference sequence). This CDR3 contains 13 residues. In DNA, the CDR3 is TGTGCCAGCAGCCGCGGGACTAGCAGCGAGCAGTTCTTC. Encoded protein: CASSRGTSSEQFF.

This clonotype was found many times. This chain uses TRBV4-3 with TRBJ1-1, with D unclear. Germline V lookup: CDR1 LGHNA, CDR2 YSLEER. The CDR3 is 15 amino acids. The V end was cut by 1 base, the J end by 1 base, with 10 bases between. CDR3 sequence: CASSQAVRGNTEAFF. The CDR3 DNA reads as TGCGCCAGCAGCCAAGCCGTCCGGGGGAACACTGAAGCTTTCTTT.

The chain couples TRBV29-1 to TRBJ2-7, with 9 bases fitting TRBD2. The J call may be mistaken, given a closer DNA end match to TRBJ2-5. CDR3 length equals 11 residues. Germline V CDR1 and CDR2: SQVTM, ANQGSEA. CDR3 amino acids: CSVGTSETQYF. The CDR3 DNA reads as TGCAGCGTCGGGACTAGCGAGACCCAGTACTTC.

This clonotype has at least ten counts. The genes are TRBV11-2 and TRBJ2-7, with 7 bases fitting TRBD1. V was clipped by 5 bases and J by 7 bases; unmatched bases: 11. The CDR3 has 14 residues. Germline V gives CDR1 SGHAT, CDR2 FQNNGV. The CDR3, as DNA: TGTGCCAGCAGCCGGACAGGACGTACGGGTGAGCAGTACTTC. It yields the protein CASSRTGRTGEQYF.

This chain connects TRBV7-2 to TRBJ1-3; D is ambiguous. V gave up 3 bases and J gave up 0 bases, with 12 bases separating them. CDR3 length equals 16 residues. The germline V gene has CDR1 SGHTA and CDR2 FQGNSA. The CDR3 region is CASSLVRLTSGNTIYF. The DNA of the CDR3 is TGTGCCAGCAGCTTGGTCCGCCTTACCTCTGGAAACACCATATATTTT. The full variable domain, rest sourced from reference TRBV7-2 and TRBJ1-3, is GAGVSQSPSNKVTEKGKDVELRCDPISGHTALYWYRQSLGQGLEFLIYFQGNSAPDKSGLPSDRFSAERTGGSVSTLTIQRTQQEDSAVYLCASSLVRLTSGNTIYFGEGSWLTVV.

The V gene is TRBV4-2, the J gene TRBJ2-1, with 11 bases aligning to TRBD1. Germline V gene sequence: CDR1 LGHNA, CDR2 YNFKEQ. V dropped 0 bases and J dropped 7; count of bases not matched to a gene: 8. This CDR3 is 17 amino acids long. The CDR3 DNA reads TGTGCCAGCAGCCAAGAACACCGGGACAGGGGGTGGAATGAGCAGTTCTTC. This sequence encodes CASSQEHRDRGWNEQFF.